Following are 27 T cell receptor beta chains from one sample sequenced in a study of blood T cells in healthy people across ages. A sample-barcoded 5' primer and a J-beta primer mix were used in a second PCR of about 7 to 12 cycles. TCRdb analysed the 5' RACE reads with MiXCR anew, one entry per CDR3 protein. There are about 800,000 distinct CDR3 sequences in the sample; roughly 64% occur only once, and about 20% lies in the top ten. Source material: blood. These receptors came from a man younger than 40 in good health.

In this sample, this clonotype turned up once. The chain joins TRBV12-3 or TRBV12-4 to TRBJ2-5; D is perhaps TRBD1 (5 bases). Between the trimmed V and J ends, which lost 0 bases and 5 bases, there was a span of 13 bases. The CDR3 length is 15 residues. In DNA, the CDR3 is TGTGCCAGCAGTTTAGCGACAGTATTTTCGGAGACCCAGTACTTC. Translating it yields CASSLATVFSETQYF.

This clonotype was counted a few times. The V call is TRBV7-9, the J call TRBJ1-5; D ambiguous. The CDR3 totals 13 residues. In germline, CDR1 is SEHNR, CDR2 FQNEAQ (reference sequence). V lost 8 bases, J lost 5 bases, and 13 bases lay in between. The CDR3 DNA follows: TGTGCCAGCGCCGATTACAGAGATCAGCCCCAGCATTTT. Protein sequence: CASADYRDQPQHF.

This clonotype was seen just once. The V gene is TRBV5-1, the J gene TRBJ2-1, with D possibly being TRBD2 (5 bases). CDR1 and CDR2 from the germline V gene are SGHRS and YFSETQ. CDR3 length: 14 residues. V lost 4 bases and J 9 bases, leaving 17 bases between the germline ends. CDR3 in amino acids: CASSLWSGRGEQFF. DNA for the CDR3: TGCGCCAGCAGCCTCTGGTCGGGTCGGGGTGAGCAGTTCTTC.

The chain uses TRBV18 and TRBJ1-2, with 8 positions matching TRBD1. The V gene end was trimmed by 3 bases and the J gene end by 6 bases; junction bases not matched to a gene: 3. The CDR3 has 13 amino acids. Per the germline V gene, CDR1 is KGHSH and CDR2 is LQKENI. In nucleotides, the CDR3 is TGTGCCAGCTCACCCTCGACAGGGGATGGCTACACCTTC. As protein: CASSPSTGDGYTF.

V is TRBV7-2 and J is TRBJ2-7; 8 bases match TRBD2. The trim removed 2 bases at V and 3 bases at J, leaving 12 bases unmatched. The CDR3 is 17 residues long. The germline CDR1 and CDR2 sequences are SGHTA and FQGNSA. CDR3 sequence reads: CASSLSVGGGRNYEQYF. CDR3 in DNA: TGTGCCAGCAGCTTATCGGTAGGCGGCGGGAGGAACTACGAGCAGTACTTC. The complete variable domain, with remaining parts taken from reference TRBV7-2 and TRBJ2-7, reads GAGVSQSPSNKVTEKGKDVELRCDPISGHTALYWYRQSLGQGLEFLIYFQGNSAPDKSGLPSDRFSAERTGGSVSTLTIQRTQQEDSAVYLCASSLSVGGGRNYEQYFGPGTRLTVT.

The chain joins TRBV4-1 to TRBJ2-4; 9 positions match TRBD1. Gene TRBJ2-7 matches the end of the DNA better, so the J call may be wrong. The V gene's germline CDR1 is MGHRA and CDR2 YSYEKL. CDR3 length: 15 residues. The CDR3 sequence: CASSHPGTGTYEQYF. The CDR3 DNA reads TGCGCCAGCAGCCATCCCGGGACAGGGACCTACGAGCAGTACTTC.

The genes are TRBV25-1 and TRBJ2-1; 11 bases align to TRBD2. The CDR3 spans 14 residues. Germline CDR1 is MGHDK and CDR2 is SYGVNS. J was trimmed by 9 bases and V by 8 bases; bases with no gene match: 9. CDR3 sequence: CASDTSGGVSEQFF. CDR3 bases: TGTGCCAGCGATACTAGCGGGGGTGTCTCTGAGCAGTTCTTC.

The chain joins TRBV24-1 to TRBJ1-2, with 9 bases identical to TRBD1. After removal of 4 bases from V and 3 bases from J, the junction contained 8 bases not matched to a gene. The germline CDR1 and CDR2 sequences are KGHDR and SFDVKD. The CDR3 spans 16 residues. CDR3 region: CATSDSQRQGDYGYTF. Written as DNA, the CDR3 is TGTGCCACCAGTGACTCTCAGAGACAGGGGGACTATGGCTACACCTTC.

The genes are TRBV25-1 and TRBJ2-3, with D perhaps matching TRBD1 or TRBD2 (6 bases each). The CDR3 totals 18 residues. V was clipped by 4 bases and J by 4 bases, with 24 bases between them. Germline V CDR1 and CDR2: MGHDK, SYGVNS. The chain's CDR3 is CASSGVRLQGLYADTQYF. CDR3 bases: TGTGCCAGCAGTGGGGTGAGGTTACAGGGACTTTACGCAGATACGCAGTATTTT. Based on the CDR3 plus reference TRBV25-1 and TRBJ2-3, the full variable domain is EADIYQTPRYLVIGTGKKITLECSQTMGHDKMYWYQQDPGMELHLIHYSYGVNSTEKGDLSSESTVSRIRTEHFPLTLESARPSHTSQYLCASSGVRLQGLYADTQYFGPGTRLTVL.

A few counts support this clonotype. The V gene is TRBV20-1, the J gene TRBJ2-5; D may be TRBD1 or TRBD2 (5 bases each). The CDR3 is made up of 16 amino acids. Per the germline V gene, CDR1 is DFQATT and CDR2 is SNEGSKA (reference sequence). V lost 0 bases, J lost 1 base, and 15 bases lay in between. The CDR3 region is CSARDRITGTQETQYF. For the CDR3, the DNA is TGCAGTGCTAGAGATAGGATTACGGGGACCCAAGAGACCCAGTACTTC.

The gene calls are TRBV29-1 and TRBJ2-1; D is undetermined. Trimming pared 7 bases from V and 1 base from J, leaving 11 bases between. Germline assignment: CDR1 SQVTM and CDR2 ANQGSEA. The CDR3 extends over 13 amino acids. CDR3 DNA sequence: TGCAGCGCGATTGGCGGTTCCTACAATGAGCAGTTCTTC. Translating gives CSAIGGSYNEQFF.

The table lists this clonotype with a few counts. This rearrangement joins TRBV25-1 to TRBJ1-6, with D possibly TRBD1 on 6 matching bases. Trimming pared 3 bases from V and 10 bases from J, leaving 13 bases between. Germline CDR1 reads MGHDK; CDR2 reads SYGVNS. This CDR3 region has 14 residues. As DNA, the CDR3 is TGTGCCAGCAGTGACGCAGGGGCGAGGTCACCCCTCCACTTT. Its protein product is CASSDAGARSPLHF. The variable domain in full, with the rest retrieved from reference TRBV25-1 and TRBJ1-6, is EADIYQTPRYLVIGTGKKITLECSQTMGHDKMYWYQQDPGMELHLIHYSYGVNSTEKGDLSSESTVSRIRTEHFPLTLESARPSHTSQYLCASSDAGARSPLHFGNGTRLTVT.

The chain recombines TRBV20-1 with TRBJ2-5; D is uncertain. Germline-derived CDR1 and CDR2 are DFQATT and SNEGSKA (reference sequence). This CDR3 comprises 12 residues. V shed 6 bases and J shed 11 bases, with 19 bases lying between them. CDR3 loop: CSAVTNSDEQYF. As DNA, the CDR3 is TGCAGTGCGGTCACTAACAGCGATGAGCAGTACTTC.

For this clonotype: One end of the junction fails to match germline, which may point to a read error. V and J are TRBV19 and TRBJ2-1, with 10 bases that match TRBD2. CDR1 LNHDA and CDR2 SQIVND come from the germline V gene (reference sequence). This CDR3 is built from 17 residues. The CDR3 nucleotides are TGTGCCAGCAGTACCCTCCCTCTAGCGGGAGACTACAATGAGCAGTTCTTC. This gives the protein CASSTLPLAGDYNEQFF.

V usage is TRBV28 and J usage is TRBJ2-7; 7 positions match TRBD1. The CDR3 is 14 residues long. V trimming: 5 bases; J trimming: 4 bases; junction bases outside the gene matches: 8. Germline V gene sequence: CDR1 MDHEN, CDR2 SYDVKM. The CDR3: CASSVTGDGYEQYF. CDR3 DNA: TGTGCCAGCAGTGTCACAGGGGATGGGTACGAGCAGTACTTC.

This chain connects TRBV29-1 to TRBJ2-5; D unclear. V dropped 6 bases and J dropped 1 base, with 12 bases sitting between them. Germline V gene lookup returns CDR1 SQVTM and CDR2 ANQGSEA. The CDR3 runs 13 residues. The CDR3 loop reads CSVGANTQETQYF. Written as DNA, the CDR3 is TGCAGCGTCGGCGCCAACACCCAAGAGACCCAGTACTTC. Supplemented by reference TRBV29-1 and TRBJ2-5, the full variable domain reads SAVISQKPSRDICQRGTSLTIQCQVDSQVTMMFWYRQQPGQSLTLIATANQGSEATYESGFVIDKFPISRPNLTFSTLTVSNMSPEDSSIYLCSVGANTQETQYFGPGTRLLVL.

The genes are TRBV29-1 and TRBJ2-7; 9 nucleotides line up with TRBD2. Trimming cost V 6 bases and J 0 bases; bases outside gene matches: 6. The CDR3 totals 14 residues. Germline V gives CDR1 SQVTM, CDR2 ANQGSEA. Here the CDR3 DNA reads TGCAGCGTGACTAGCGGAGCAAGCTCCTACGAGCAGTACTTC. This translates into CSVTSGASSYEQYF.

V gene TRBV20-1 combines with J gene TRBJ2-5, with D maybe TRBD1 (5 bases). In germline, CDR1 is DFQATT, CDR2 SNEGSKA (reference sequence). The germline V and J ends were trimmed by 4 bases and 3 bases, with 12 bases remaining between them. This CDR3 spans 13 amino acids. The CDR3 DNA follows: TGCAGTGCTATTTCAGGGTTTGAAGAGACCCAGTACTTC. Its protein is CSAISGFEETQYF.

The V call is TRBV4-1, the J call TRBJ2-7; 7 bases are shared with TRBD1. The CDR3 has 14 amino acids. Germline CDR1 MGHRA, CDR2 YSYEKL. V gave up 4 bases and J gave up 6 bases; unmatched junction bases: 9. Here the CDR3 reads CASSPGFRGTEQYF. The CDR3 region has the DNA TGCGCCAGCAGCCCCGGATTCAGGGGGACCGAGCAGTACTTC.

This clonotype was counted between two and nine times. This chain links TRBV20-1 with TRBJ2-7; 10 bases are a match to TRBD2. Per germline, CDR1 DFQATT and CDR2 SNEGSKA (reference sequence). J gave up 2 bases and V 5 bases, and 6 bases lay outside the gene matches. This CDR3 spans 14 amino acids. This CDR3 is CSAGGLAATYEQYF. In DNA, the CDR3 is TGCAGTGCTGGAGGACTAGCGGCTACCTACGAGCAGTACTTC.

This clonotype has just a few counts. The chain carries TRBV4-3 and TRBJ2-2; D not resolved. The CDR3 is 14 amino acids. V was trimmed by 4 bases and J by 4 bases, leaving 10 bases between them. From germline, CDR1 is LGHNA and CDR2 YSLEER. In DNA form, the CDR3 reads TGCGCCAGCAGCCGGGCCGTGAGCACCGGGGAGCTGTTTTTT. Translated, it gives CASSRAVSTGELFF.

This clonotype came up a few times. This chain joins TRBV29-1 and TRBJ2-7; 10 positions match TRBD2. The CDR3 extends over 18 amino acids. CDR1 and CDR2 from the germline V gene are SQVTM and ANQGSEA. After removal of 3 bases from V and 0 bases from J, the junction contained 14 bases not matched to a gene. The CDR3 DNA reads TGCAGCGTTGATAGGGGAGGAGCGGGAGGGCCCCTCTCCTACGAGCAGTACTTC. Protein: CSVDRGGAGGPLSYEQYF.

The rearrangement joins TRBV25-1 to TRBJ1-2; D is unclear. The CDR3 extends over 15 amino acids. CDR1 MGHDK and CDR2 SYGVNS come from the germline V gene. Trimming took off 6 bases at V and 8 bases at J, with 22 bases between the two ends. The DNA for the CDR3 is TGTGCCAGCAGCTTTCCGCCAACCGGGCCTAGGGGCTACACCTTC. This sequence encodes CASSFPPTGPRGYTF.

In DNA form, the CDR3 reads TGTGCCAGCGGCTCCCCACTACAGGGGAATGAGCAGTTCTTC. Translated, it gives CASGSPLQGNEQFF. This rearrangement joins TRBV7-2 to TRBJ2-1; TRBD1 matches at 7 bases. The CDR3 is made up of 14 amino acids. Trimming at V came to 8 bases and at J to 7 bases, leaving 11 bases not matched to a gene. Looked up from germline, CDR1 is SGHTA and CDR2 is FQGNSA.

The chain carries TRBV2 and TRBJ2-3; TRBD1 agrees at 7 bases. Germline lookup yields CDR1 SNHLY and CDR2 FYNNEI. This CDR3 is 12 amino acids long. The ends lost 6 bases at V and 6 bases at J; junction bases unmatched: 3. CDR3 DNA: TGTGCCAGCAGGACAGGGAAGGATACGCAGTATTTT. The encoded protein is CASRTGKDTQYF.

This clonotype was recorded a few times. This chain uses TRBV29-1 with TRBJ2-7; D unclear. CDR1 and CDR2 from the germline V gene are SQVTM and ANQGSEA. CDR3 length: 12 residues. With 7 bases removed from V and 0 bases from J, the gap between germline ends came to 10 bases. CDR3: CSAGSTSYEQYF. In DNA form, the CDR3 reads TGCAGCGCTGGCTCGACCTCCTACGAGCAGTACTTC.

The chain recombines TRBV20-1 with TRBJ2-7; D might be TRBD2 (6 bases). CDR1 and CDR2 (germline): DFQATT, SNEGSKA (reference sequence). The CDR3 extends over 14 amino acids. V was pared by 6 bases and J by 0 bases, with 15 bases between. The CDR3 sequence: CSAHSSASSYEQYF. In DNA form, the CDR3 reads TGCAGTGCCCATTCTAGCGCAAGCTCCTACGAGCAGTACTTC.